This TCR beta chain was documented in a study of cytomegalovirus exposure and HLA in healthy donors. Overall study findings and caveats: Immune exposure was documented only through CMV serostatus.

In regard to this clone: Its antigen is not known.

The primer mix had 60 Vbeta and 13 Jbeta primers. Sequencing used immunoSEQ multiplex PCR; TCRdb keeps in-frame clones, though not all of them. The data contain 84,000 or so clones, roughly four fifths of them singletons. Germline trimming cut 5 bases from V and 3 bases from J; bases unmatched to any gene: 3. This CDR3 is built from 13 residues. Germline V gene data show CDR1 as SEHNR and CDR2 as FQNEAQ (reference sequence). The TCR sequence derives from a man aged 25-45 years in good health and CMV-seronegative. Sequenced: PBMCs. This chain connects TRBV7-9 to TRBJ1-1; 7 nucleotides align to TRBD1. The CDR3: CASSPRGDTEAFF. The DNA of the CDR3 is TGTGCCAGCAGCCCCAGGGGGGACACTGAAGCTTTCTTT.